This TCR beta chain was sequenced during a study of T cells in Graves' hyperthyroidism and ophthalmopathy. Patients were aged 18 to 65, had disease duration under 2 months, and had newly diagnosed hyperthyroidism. Amplified TCR beta CDR3 regions derived from RNA transcripts. Researchers ran a first-round RT-PCR on the TCR CDR3 using the HTBI primer set. MiXCR was run by TCRdb on the multiplex PCR reads, yielding one entry per CDR3 protein. The sample shows about 580,000 distinct CDR3 sequences, 46% of them seen only once. Germline assignment: CDR1 SQVTM and CDR2 ANQGSEA. This CDR3 contains 11 residues. Trimming removed 4 bases at V and 4 bases at J, with 7 bases between.

Sequencing used peripheral blood or thyroid tissue (not recorded which). This receptor was obtained from a woman aged 18-29 years with Graves' hyperthyroidism. V is TRBV29-1 and J is TRBJ2-5; D not certain. This CDR3 reads CSVGVLETQYF. In DNA, the CDR3 is TGCAGCGTTGGGGTGCTAGAGACCCAGTACTTC. The full variable domain, completed using reference TRBV29-1 and TRBJ2-5, is SAVISQKPSRDICQRGTSLTIQCQVDSQVTMMFWYRQQPGQSLTLIATANQGSEATYESGFVIDKFPISRPNLTFSTLTVSNMSPEDSSIYLCSVGVLETQYFGPGTRLLVL.